Shown below are 9 T cell receptor beta chains from a single sample sequenced in a study of patients and donors after allogeneic stem cell transplantation. Each CDR3 protein gets one entry after TCRdb re-called the RT-PCR reads with MiXCR. The top ten hold around 20% of the sample, which has 9,000 or so distinct CDR3 sequences, 4% seen once. Sequenced sample: blood, either unsorted or a sorted T cell fraction (not recorded which). These receptors originate from a human donor who was either an allogeneic HSCT recipient or a stem cell or donor lymphocyte infusion donor (not recorded which). It is not recorded whose cells these are; they may come from a transplant donor.

This clonotype has ten or more counts. This chain joins TRBV7-2 and TRBJ2-5; the D gene is possibly TRBD1 (5 bases). Trimming took off 1 base at V and 0 bases at J, with 15 bases between the two ends. Germline values: CDR1 SGHTA, CDR2 FQGNSA. CDR3 size: 17 residues. The CDR3 sequence is CASSLVAGRANQETQYF. In DNA, the CDR3 is TGTGCCAGCAGCTTAGTGGCTGGCAGGGCCAACCAAGAGACCCAGTACTTC. Together with reference TRBV7-2 and TRBJ2-5, the CDR3 gives the full variable domain: GAGVSQSPSNKVTEKGKDVELRCDPISGHTALYWYRQSLGQGLEFLIYFQGNSAPDKSGLPSDRFSAERTGGSVSTLTIQRTQQEDSAVYLCASSLVAGRANQETQYFGPGTRLLVL.

This clonotype came up many times. The J gene is TRBJ2-1, the V gene TRBV5-1, with 7 bases identical to TRBD2. Germline trimming cut 6 bases from V and 0 bases from J; bases unmatched to any gene: 6. The CDR3 has 15 amino acids. CDR1 is SGHRS, CDR2 YFSETQ, per germline. The CDR3 reads CASNAGVSSYNEQFF. DNA of the CDR3: TGCGCCAGCAATGCGGGAGTCTCCTCCTACAATGAGCAGTTCTTC.

This clonotype was found many times. This rearrangement joins TRBV27 to TRBJ1-6, with TRBD1 as a possible D gene (5 bases). The CDR3 contains 12 residues. The germline V gene has CDR1 MNHEY and CDR2 SMNVEV (reference sequence). Trimming shortened V by 9 bases and J by 4 bases, and 7 bases separated the two germline ends. The CDR3 loop is CASRQYNSPLHF. The CDR3 bases are TGTGCCAGTCGACAGTATAATTCACCCCTCCACTTT.

This clonotype was recorded at least ten times. V gene TRBV28 combines with J gene TRBJ2-2, with 12 nucleotides matching TRBD2. Germline V gives CDR1 MDHEN, CDR2 SYDVKM. The CDR3 is made up of 15 amino acids. V shed 5 bases and J 9 bases; nucleotides not matched to a gene: 7. CDR3 sequence: CASSPLAGGHRELFF. CDR3 sequence (DNA): TGTGCCAGCAGTCCTCTAGCGGGAGGGCACCGGGAGCTGTTTTTT.

This clonotype has ten or more counts. V is TRBV18 and J is TRBJ1-4, with TRBD1 as a possible D gene (6 bases). In germline, CDR1 is KGHSH, CDR2 LQKENI. V lost 3 bases and J lost 0, with 17 bases in between. This CDR3 is built from 18 residues. The chain's CDR3 is CASSPYEWTDATNEKLFF. The CDR3 region has the DNA TGTGCCAGCTCACCTTACGAGTGGACAGACGCAACTAATGAAAAACTGTTTTTT.

Many counts were recorded for this clonotype. The chain has TRBV20-1 and TRBJ1-2; no reliable D call. The CDR3 runs to 13 residues. Germline assignment: CDR1 DFQATT and CDR2 SNEGSKA (reference sequence). Trimming took off 1 base at V and 4 bases at J, with 10 bases between the two ends. The CDR3 nucleotides are TGCAGTGCTAGAGGTTCCGGGGTCTATGGCTACACCTTC. Its protein is CSARGSGVYGYTF.

This clonotype was seen ten or more times. The V gene is TRBV15, the J gene TRBJ2-4, with 8 bases fitting TRBD2. This CDR3 contains 17 residues. Germline V gives CDR1 LNHNV, CDR2 YYDKDF (reference sequence). V was clipped by 0 bases and J by 0 bases; unmatched bases: 4. The CDR3 DNA follows: TGTGCCACCAGCAGAGAACTAGCGGTTGAAGCCAAAAACATTCAGTACTTC. This gives the protein CATSRELAVEAKNIQYF.

This clonotype was recorded many times. This chain joins TRBV24-1 and TRBJ2-1, with D perhaps matching TRBD2 (6 bases). The germline CDR1 and CDR2 sequences are KGHDR and SFDVKD. This CDR3 comprises 15 residues. V lost 3 bases to trimming and J lost 9 bases, with 17 bases between them. The CDR3 DNA reads as TGTGCCACCAGTGATCCAGGAGGGCCTGGGGGTGAGCAGTTCTTC. Its translation: CATSDPGGPGGEQFF.

This clonotype appeared many times. The chain links TRBV4-3 to TRBJ2-3; 8 bases are a match to TRBD2. The CDR3 runs 14 residues. The V gene end was trimmed by 0 bases and the J gene end by 5 bases; junction bases not matched to a gene: 1. CDR1 is LGHNA, CDR2 YSLEER, per germline. The CDR3 here is CASSQDRGGDTQYF. DNA of the CDR3: TGCGCCAGCAGCCAAGATCGGGGGGGAGATACGCAGTATTTT.